Listed below are T cell receptor beta chains from one sample, sequenced in a study of PD-1 blockade in classical Hodgkin lymphoma. TCRdb's table, derived via immunoSEQ multiplex PCR, lists solely in-frame clones and lacks some. This sample has 100,000 or so clones, with roughly 91% found just once. The specimen was peripheral blood mononuclear cells (PBMCs), collected before the fourth cycle of nivolumab. These receptors came from a human donor with classical Hodgkin lymphoma. Both conserved end residues are part of each CDR3.

CDR3 length	V gene	J gene	CDR3 protein
15	TRBV11-2	TRBJ2-2	CASSLAGVHTGELFF
12	TRBV7-9	TRBJ2-1	CASSLREWEQFF
16	TRBV30	TRBJ2-7	CVIAGESDSRPYEQYF
14	TRBV9	TRBJ2-7	CASSVVPSSYEQYF
18	TRBV9	TRBJ2-7	CASSVAPSAGTSGYEQYF
11	TRBV7-2	TRBJ2-3	CASSQPNTQYF
15	TRBV27	TRBJ2-3	CASSSYGPNTDTQYF
14	TRBV30	TRBJ2-1	CALQTKRAYNEQFF
16	TRBV4-2	TRBJ1-2	CASSQGIGWSNYGYTF
14	TRBV28	TRBJ2-5	CASSLSGGKETQYF
14	TRBV5-1	TRBJ1-2	CASSSHGGNYGYTF
15	TRBV5-1	TRBJ2-7	CASSFSWSSSYEQYF
16	TRBV27	TRBJ2-1	CASSFPTSGKLDEQFF
13	TRBV29-1	TRBJ1-5	CSVQGPSNQPQHF
13	TRBV28	TRBJ2-1	CAAKDRGFNEQFF
15	TRBV6-5	TRBJ1-5	CASSYSAGSNQPQHF
14	TRBV18	TRBJ1-2	CASSPKEGNYGYTF
20	TRBV5-1	TRBJ2-1	CASSLWTSGRGTGTYNEQFF
14	TRBV7-2	TRBJ2-5	CASSASGSQETQYF
13	TRBV29-1	TRBJ2-3	CSLGTGVADTQYF
17	TRBV7-9	TRBJ1-1	CASSLADGGRSGPGAFF
14	TRBV2	TRBJ2-1	CASNPTNRGHEQFF
13	TRBV2	TRBJ2-7	CASVVEGTYEQYF
14	TRBV7-7	TRBJ2-5	CASSLSGLQETQYF
16	TRBV7-9	TRBJ1-2	CASSPSGGGGGYGYTF
14	TRBV5-1	TRBJ1-4	CASSLTGGFEKLFF
14	TRBV5-1	TRBJ1-1	CASSLEVSNTEAFF
14	TRBV7-7	TRBJ2-7	CASTFGGVVYEQYF
13	TRBV11-2	TRBJ2-5	CASSQGVQETQYF
11	TRBV20-1	TRBJ2-7	CSARRGYEQYF
15	TRBV2	TRBJ2-5	CASSESSGVPGTQYF
14	TRBV19	TRBJ1-1	CASKAPRWDTEAFF
13	TRBV19	TRBJ2-7	CASSRGHTYEQYF
13	TRBV27	TRBJ2-7	CASRHNGDRQTYF
15	TRBV28	TRBJ1-1	CASRPPDRRNTEAFF
16	TRBV5-8	TRBJ1-2	CASSVYRDRGWNGYTF
15	TRBV28	TRBJ1-2	CASSYGQFGSYGYTF
17	TRBV27	TRBJ2-1	CASSRTITSPGKNEQFF
13	TRBV5-8	TRBJ1-1	CASSLEGGTEAFF
14	TRBV9	TRBJ2-2	CASSVQGGTGELFF
12	TRBV29-1	TRBJ1-1	CTTPGQGPEAFF
15	TRBV6-5	TRBJ2-3	CASSYASGATDTQYF
14	TRBV5-6	TRBJ2-2	CASRAARNTGELFF
16	TRBV2	TRBJ1-5	CASTPSLGGHNQPQHF
13	TRBV18	TRBJ2-5	CASSPPSQETQYF
10	TRBV2	TRBJ2-7	CARNRDEQYF
14	TRBV27	TRBJ2-1	CASSSLQTGQWGFF
17	TRBV10-1	TRBJ2-1	CASSGYGLAGEGDEQFF
15	TRBV19	TRBJ1-5	CASSISPLRNQPQHF
10	TRBV6-4	TRBJ1-5	CASRRRTEHF